Listed here is a single T cell receptor (beta chain). Its antigen is unknown. This record belongs to a study of cytomegalovirus exposure and HLA in healthy donors. Turning to the study itself: Researchers previously reported finding 90 million to 120 million unique TCR beta sequences from about 179 million T cells. Study-wide results and limits: Accurate prediction of HLA-A and HLA-B alleles (for most subjects) was reportedly achieved from TCR beta sequences. Under in vitro conditions, a few CMV-associated chains were confirmed as specific for CMV antigens. A later analysis found most CMV-associated TCR beta chains apparently HLA-restricted.

There are 14 residues in the CDR3. Deletions cut 3 bases from V and 3 bases from J, with 13 bases between. Looked up from germline, CDR1 is SQVTM and CDR2 is ANQGSEA. Primers: 60 Vbeta forward and 13 Jbeta reverse. Generated by immunoSEQ multiplex PCR, the TCRdb table keeps only in-frame clones and is missing some. The sample yields 100,000 to 130,000 clones, around three quarters seen once. The gene calls are TRBV29-1 and TRBJ2-3; possible D gene TRBD1, 5 bases. This receptor was identified in a male donor in good health and CMV-seronegative. The sample consisted of PBMCs. DNA for the CDR3: TGCAGCGTTGATCGTCAGGGTCAGACAGATACGCAGTATTTT. Translated: CSVDRQGQTDTQYF.